This T cell receptor beta chain was recorded in a study of blood T cell repertoires in COVID-19. Background on the study: Researchers got acute and convalescent COVID-19 samples from the United States, Italy and Spain. The analysed material was cDNA or gDNA that came from T cells, B-cell-depleted T cells, or PBMCs.

Authors' analysis steps: Estimated nucleated cell counts came from reference gene primer amplification. Here immunoSEQ multiplex PCR was the method, and the copy in TCRdb shows in-frame clones only, minus some. V and J calls and clone size come straight from that table; D and trimming were deduced from the DNA. The data hold 200,000 to 250,000 clones, with approximately 82% observed a single time. Germline CDR1 reads KGHDR; CDR2 reads SFDVKD. V shed 1 base and J shed 7 bases, with 10 bases lying between them. This CDR3 spans 13 amino acids. The specimen was peripheral blood. The chain links TRBV24-1 to TRBJ2-7; D might be TRBD2 (6 bases). The receptor's source is a woman younger than 35 with acute or convalescent COVID-19. CDR3 sequence: CATSDFGGVEQYF. CDR3 sequence (DNA): TGTGCCACCAGTGATTTTGGCGGGGTTGAGCAGTACTTC.